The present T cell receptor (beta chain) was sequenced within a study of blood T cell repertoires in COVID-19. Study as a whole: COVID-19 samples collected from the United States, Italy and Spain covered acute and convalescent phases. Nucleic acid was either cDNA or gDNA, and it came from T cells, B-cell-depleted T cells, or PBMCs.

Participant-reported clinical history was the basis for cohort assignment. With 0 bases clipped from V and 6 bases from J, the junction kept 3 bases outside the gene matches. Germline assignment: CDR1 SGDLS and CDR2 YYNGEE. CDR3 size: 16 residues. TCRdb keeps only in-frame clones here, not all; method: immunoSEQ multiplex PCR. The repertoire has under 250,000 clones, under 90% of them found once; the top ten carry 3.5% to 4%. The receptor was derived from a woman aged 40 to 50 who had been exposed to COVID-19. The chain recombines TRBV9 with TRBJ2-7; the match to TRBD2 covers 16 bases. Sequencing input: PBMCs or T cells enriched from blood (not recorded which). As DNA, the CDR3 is TGTGCCAGCAGCGTAGAAGGGACTAGCGGGGGGGCCGAGCAGTACTTC. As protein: CASSVEGTSGGAEQYF.